The 32 T cell receptor beta chains presented below share a single source sample, sequenced in a study of somatic mutations in cytotoxic T cells in rheumatoid arthritis. TCRdb's table, derived via immunoSEQ multiplex PCR, lists solely in-frame clones and lacks some. The sample includes about 20,000 clones, around 79% of them seen just once. The specimen was CD8+ T cells sorted from blood. These receptors were taken from an adult with rheumatoid arthritis.

The sample holds a few counts of this clone. The gene calls are TRBV12-5 and TRBJ2-1, with D maybe TRBD1 (6 bases). The CDR3 covers 12 residues. Germline V gene sequence: CDR1 LGHNT, CDR2 FRNRAP. V gave up 6 bases and J gave up 9 bases, with 12 bases separating them. CDR3 coding DNA: TGTGCTAGTGGCCCCACAGGGTTTGAGCAGTTCTTC. Protein product: CASGPTGFEQFF.

Details on this clone: Other DNA sequences within the sample encode an identical CDR3. The chain couples TRBV7-6 to TRBJ1-1; D is unresolved. CDR1 is SGHVS, CDR2 FNYEAQ, per germline. This CDR3 has 13 amino acids. V gave up 1 base and J gave up 4 bases, with 7 bases separating them. The CDR3 nucleotides are TGTGCCAGCAGCTTAGGGCCGCGCACTGAAGCTTTCTTT. Translating it yields CASSLGPRTEAFF. Together with reference TRBV7-6 and TRBJ1-1, the CDR3 gives the full variable domain: GAGVSQSPRYKVTKRGQDVALRCDPISGHVSLYWYRQALGQGPEFLTYFNYEAQQDKSGLPNDRFSAERPEGSISTLTIQRTEQRDSAMYRCASSLGPRTEAFFGQGTRLTVV.

The rearrangement joins TRBV7-9 to TRBJ2-5; 11 bases map to TRBD1. Germline values: CDR1 SEHNR, CDR2 FQNEAQ (reference sequence). The CDR3 has 16 residues. V was clipped by 6 bases and J by 0 bases; unmatched bases: 6. CDR3 loop: CASRPGQGGYQETQYF. The DNA of the CDR3 is TGTGCCAGCAGGCCGGGACAGGGGGGTTACCAAGAGACCCAGTACTTC.

The chain joins TRBV7-9 to TRBJ2-7, with D unclear. CDR3 length equals 13 residues. CDR1 is SEHNR and CDR2 is FQNEAQ in the germline V gene (reference sequence). The ends were cut back, 1 base at V and 1 base at J, with 5 bases in the middle. DNA of the CDR3: TGTGCCAGCAGCTTAGAGGTTTCCTACGAGCAGTACTTC. Its translation: CASSLEVSYEQYF.

This clone was seen just once. This chain joins TRBV29-1 and TRBJ2-5, with 7 positions matching TRBD2. The CDR3 runs 12 residues. J gave up 5 bases and V 5 bases, and 5 bases lay outside the gene matches. The germline gives CDR1 SQVTM, CDR2 ANQGSEA. The CDR3 coding sequence is TGCAGCGTTAGTAAGGGAGGGGAGACCCAGTACTTC. This encodes CSVSKGGETQYF.

The chain has TRBV7-6 and TRBJ1-2, with 8 positions matching TRBD1. Losses at the gene ends were 3 bases for V and 6 bases for J; bases not matched to a gene: 9. CDR3 length: 15 residues. Germline-derived CDR1 and CDR2 are SGHVS and FNYEAQ. The CDR3 sequence: CASSFGWTGIHGYTF. The CDR3 DNA reads as TGTGCCAGCAGCTTTGGCTGGACAGGGATTCATGGCTACACCTTC.

By sample share, this clone is large. The rearrangement joins TRBV29-1 to TRBJ2-7; 8 bases fit TRBD1. Looked up from germline, CDR1 is SQVTM and CDR2 is ANQGSEA. Unmatched junction bases numbered 8, after V lost 7 bases and J lost 3 bases. CDR3 length: 13 residues. CDR3 protein: CSAPGGLGYEQYF. The DNA for the CDR3 is TGCAGCGCACCAGGGGGCTTAGGCTACGAGCAGTACTTC.

The J gene is TRBJ2-7, the V gene TRBV10-3, with 10 nucleotides matching TRBD1. The V and J ends lost 0 bases and 4 bases, in that order; junction bases with no gene match: 3. Germline CDR1 is ENHRY and CDR2 is SYGVKD. The CDR3 runs to 15 residues. The CDR3 here is CAISESGTGDYEQYF. The CDR3 bases are TGTGCCATCAGTGAGTCCGGGACAGGGGATTACGAGCAGTACTTC.

The V and J genes are TRBV9 and TRBJ2-1; D call uncertain. V was clipped by 3 bases and J by 0 bases, with 7 bases between them. CDR3 size: 14 residues. Germline V gives CDR1 SGDLS, CDR2 YYNGEE. The CDR3 DNA sequence: TGTGCCAGCAGCGGGCCGCCCTCCTACAATGAGCAGTTCTTC. Its translation is CASSGPPSYNEQFF.

The rearrangement uses TRBV7-8 and TRBJ2-1; no firm D call. CDR3 size: 13 residues. V lost 1 base to trimming and J lost 3 bases, with 4 bases between them. Germline loops: CDR1 SGHVS, CDR2 FQNEAQ. CDR3 amino acids: CASSLDGYNEQFF. In DNA form, the CDR3 reads TGTGCCAGCAGCTTAGACGGCTACAATGAGCAGTTCTTC.

The chain links TRBV2 to TRBJ2-6, with 9 positions matching TRBD1. Germline values: CDR1 SNHLY, CDR2 FYNNEI. This CDR3 is 17 amino acids long. V dropped 9 bases and J dropped 0; count of bases not matched to a gene: 9. The DNA for the CDR3 is TGTGCCAGTATAGTTCCGGGACAGGGCTCTGGGGCCAACGTCCTGACTTTC. Residues: CASIVPGQGSGANVLTF.

This chain uses TRBV29-1 with TRBJ1-6, with unresolved D. Trimming stripped 5 bases from V and 6 bases from J, with 11 bases between. The CDR3 runs to 13 residues. Germline CDR1 is SQVTM and CDR2 is ANQGSEA. The CDR3 loop is CSVRTEANSPLHF. CDR3 nucleotides: TGCAGCGTTCGGACGGAAGCTAATTCACCCCTCCACTTT. Combining the CDR3 with reference TRBV29-1 and TRBJ1-6 gives the whole variable domain SAVISQKPSRDICQRGTSLTIQCQVDSQVTMMFWYRQQPGQSLTLIATANQGSEATYESGFVIDKFPISRPNLTFSTLTVSNMSPEDSSIYLCSVRTEANSPLHFGNGTRLTVT.

This chain uses TRBV27 with TRBJ2-3, with 8 nucleotides matching TRBD1. Losses at the gene ends were 3 bases for V and 0 bases for J; bases not matched to a gene: 5. CDR1 MNHEY and CDR2 SMNVEV come from the germline V gene (reference sequence). The CDR3 totals 16 residues. CDR3 coding DNA: TGTGCCAGCAGTTTCGGGACAGGCGGTAGCACAGATACGCAGTATTTT. It is translated as CASSFGTGGSTDTQYF.

V is TRBV27 and J is TRBJ2-5; D remains unclear. V lost 8 bases, J lost 2 bases, and 9 bases lay in between. The CDR3 is 12 residues long. The V gene's germline CDR1 is MNHEY and CDR2 SMNVEV (reference sequence). CDR3 nucleotide sequence: TGTGCCAGCTCCGACGTTCAAGAGACCCAGTACTTC. Amino acid sequence: CASSDVQETQYF.

This sequence joins TRBV4-1 and TRBJ1-1; 9 bases line up with TRBD1. This CDR3 has 15 amino acids. V lost 2 bases, J lost 7 bases, and 8 bases stayed unmatched. Per the germline V gene, CDR1 is MGHRA and CDR2 is YSYEKL. The CDR3 DNA follows: TGCGCCAGCAGCCAAATTCGGGACAGGGCGATTGAAGCTTTCTTT. This gives the protein CASSQIRDRAIEAFF.

The J gene is TRBJ2-2, the V gene TRBV6-5; 9 bases are shared with TRBD1. The CDR3 runs 14 residues. With V trimmed by 5 bases and J by 6 bases, 4 bases remained unmatched. CDR1 MNHEY and CDR2 SVGAGI come from the germline V gene. The CDR3 DNA is TGTGCCAGCAGTGGGGACAGGGACGCCGGGGAGCTGTTTTTT. Amino acid sequence: CASSGDRDAGELFF.

This chain uses TRBV7-9 with TRBJ1-5, with D tentatively TRBD1 (6 bases). Per the germline V gene, CDR1 is SEHNR and CDR2 is FQNEAQ (reference sequence). V lost 1 base, J lost 6 bases, and 13 bases lay in between. The CDR3 runs 15 residues. As DNA, the CDR3 is TGTGCCAGCAGCTTAGACAGGGCACTCGGTCAGCCCCAGCATTTT. Translating gives CASSLDRALGQPQHF.

The rearrangement joins TRBV13 to TRBJ2-5, with unresolved D. CDR1 PRHDT and CDR2 FYEKMQ come from the germline V gene (reference sequence). V shed 0 bases and J shed 0 bases, with 11 bases lying between them. This CDR3 region has 16 residues. As DNA, the CDR3 is TGTGCCAGCAGCTTAGGTTCCGGGTGGGACCAAGAGACCCAGTACTTC. Translated, it gives CASSLGSGWDQETQYF.

The chain is built from TRBV7-2 and TRBJ2-7; TRBD2 agrees at 11 bases. Trimming at V came to 3 bases and at J to 4 bases, leaving 8 bases not matched to a gene. Per germline, CDR1 SGHTA and CDR2 FQGNSA. This CDR3 is built from 16 residues. The CDR3 spells CASSFGFVAGGYEQYF. CDR3 sequence (DNA): TGTGCCAGCAGCTTCGGCTTTGTAGCGGGGGGGTACGAGCAGTACTTC.

V usage is TRBV2 and J usage is TRBJ2-1, with TRBD1 matching over 8 bases. The CDR3 is 15 residues long. CDR1 is SNHLY and CDR2 is FYNNEI in the germline V gene. Unmatched junction bases numbered 9, after V lost 6 bases and J lost 5 bases. The DNA of the CDR3 is TGTGCCAGCAGGAGGGGGACAGGAGTAAACAATGAGCAGTTCTTC. This codes for CASRRGTGVNNEQFF.

The chain is built from TRBV19 and TRBJ1-1; 8 nucleotides match TRBD1. Germline V gene data show CDR1 as LNHDA and CDR2 as SQIVND (reference sequence). The CDR3 is 16 residues long. V lost 1 base to trimming and J lost 1 base; unmatched junction nucleotides: 5. CDR3 sequence (DNA): TGTGCCAGTAGTATAGGTAGACAGGGGTGGAACACTGAAGCTTTCTTT. Encoded protein: CASSIGRQGWNTEAFF.

The chain joins TRBV9 to TRBJ2-1, with 7 bases matching TRBD2. Germline V gene data show CDR1 as SGDLS and CDR2 as YYNGEE. The junction had 17 bases not matched to a gene; V was cut back by 4 bases and J by 4 bases. The CDR3 is made up of 18 amino acids. The CDR3 region has the DNA TGTGCCAGCAGCCCGGGTGCGGAGCGGGGAGAAGTTTACAATGAGCAGTTCTTC. Its translation is CASSPGAERGEVYNEQFF.

This rearrangement joins TRBV5-5 to TRBJ2-7; perhaps D is TRBD1 or TRBD2 (5 bases each). CDR3 size: 14 residues. V dropped 2 bases and J dropped 2 bases, with 11 bases sitting between them. Germline CDR1 SGHKS, CDR2 YYEKEE (reference sequence). In nucleotides, the CDR3 is TGTGCCAGCAGCTTCCGGGACGGTACCTACGAGCAGTACTTC. Translating it yields CASSFRDGTYEQYF.

This chain connects TRBV19 to TRBJ2-3; D uncertain. Germline CDR1 LNHDA, CDR2 SQIVND (reference sequence). The CDR3 covers 15 residues. V shed 3 bases and J shed 2 bases, with 12 bases lying between them. The CDR3 coding sequence is TGTGCCAGTAGTATTCAGTTGATGATCACAGATACGCAGTATTTT. It codes for CASSIQLMITDTQYF.

This clone was detected only once. This chain links TRBV19 with TRBJ2-7; 8 nucleotides agree with TRBD1. There are 13 residues in the CDR3. CDR1 LNHDA and CDR2 SQIVND come from the germline V gene (reference sequence). V shed 5 bases, J shed 4 bases, and the junction held 4 bases outside the gene matches. CDR3: CASSPGQVYEQYF. In nucleotides, the CDR3 is TGTGCCAGTAGTCCGGGACAGGTATACGAGCAGTACTTC.

This chain joins TRBV6-6 and TRBJ2-5; 12 nucleotides line up with TRBD2. The V gene's germline CDR1 is MNHNY and CDR2 SVGAGI (reference sequence). The CDR3 spans 15 residues. V lost 7 bases to trimming and J lost 5 bases; unmatched junction nucleotides: 8. The CDR3 loop is CASTTSGGRGETQYF. DNA of the CDR3: TGTGCCAGCACCACTAGCGGGGGGCGGGGGGAGACCCAGTACTTC.

The V gene is TRBV19, the J gene TRBJ1-1, with a weak D call TRBD1 (5 bases). The germline V and J ends were trimmed by 4 bases and 6 bases, with 9 bases remaining between them. CDR1 and CDR2 (germline): LNHDA, SQIVND (reference sequence). The CDR3 covers 12 residues. The CDR3 is CASSRGGAEAFF. CDR3 coding DNA: TGTGCCAGTAGTAGGGGGGGGGCTGAAGCTTTCTTT.

V usage is TRBV9 and J usage is TRBJ2-7; unclear D gene. This CDR3 comprises 15 residues. Germline V gene lookup returns CDR1 SGDLS and CDR2 YYNGEE. V was cut by 0 bases and J by 4 bases, with 14 bases left in between. CDR3 residues: CASSVDQGFGYEQYF. Here the CDR3 DNA reads TGTGCCAGCAGCGTAGATCAAGGATTTGGGTACGAGCAGTACTTC.

J is TRBJ2-2 and V is TRBV4-1; 12 bases are shared with TRBD1. The CDR3 sequence is 21 residues long. Germline CDR1 is MGHRA and CDR2 is YSYEKL. J gave up 1 base and V 3 bases, and 15 bases lay outside the gene matches. CDR3 protein: CASSHQTWDRGPWMNTGELFF. CDR3 nucleotide sequence: TGCGCCAGCAGCCATCAAACCTGGGACAGGGGGCCATGGATGAACACCGGGGAGCTGTTTTTT.

This rearrangement joins TRBV11-2 to TRBJ1-2; D might be TRBD1 (6 bases). The CDR3 consists of 17 residues. V lost 4 bases to trimming and J lost 0 bases, with 18 bases between them. The V gene's germline CDR1 is SGHAT and CDR2 FQNNGV. CDR3 nucleotide sequence: TGTGCCAGCAGCTCCCCGGCGGGGGGCGCGACTAACTATGGCTACACCTTC. Translating gives CASSSPAGGATNYGYTF.

The chain uses TRBV6-6 and TRBJ1-1; the D is unclear. The V gene's germline CDR1 is MNHNY and CDR2 SVGAGI (reference sequence). There are 11 residues in the CDR3. V was cut by 2 bases and J by 11 bases, with 9 bases left in between. CDR3 bases: TGTGCCAGCAGTTACCTGGGATACGCTTTCTTT. Translation gives CASSYLGYAFF.

This clone was found a few times. The identical CDR3 is also encoded by other nucleotide sequences in the sample. CDR3 in amino acids: CASSIGNSPLHF. CDR3 DNA: TGTGCCAGTAGTATCGGCAATTCACCCCTCCACTTT. V gene TRBV19 combines with J gene TRBJ1-6; unclear D gene. The CDR3 sequence is 12 residues long. Germline V gene data show CDR1 as LNHDA and CDR2 as SQIVND (reference sequence). Trimming left V 3 bases short and J 7 bases short, with 4 bases between.